Below, one T cell receptor (beta chain) is given with its context. The specificity of this receptor is unknown. The record has no base qualities; no much larger clone is one base away. These data originate in a study of T cell responses to AZD1222 COVID-19 vaccine (dated by TCRdb to about 2021). General notes on the study: AZD1222 recipients given second doses at about 4 weeks or at about 12 weeks were pooled, since spike-specific TCR depth and breadth were not found to differ between the two schedules. TCR sequencing was performed for 230 to 250 trial participants, of whom about 200 were given two doses of AZD1222 and around 25 were given two doses of MenACWY control vaccine. Trial participants were enrolled by age into subgroups of 18-55, 56-69 and 70-plus years, and roughly 160, 29 and 62 TCR-sequenced participants, respectively, were included in these subgroups.

The sample's time point label is to be understood as: baseline before first vaccination. Samples from vaccinated people were obtained from the UK trials COV001 and COV002, which included a single-blind randomized controlled phase 2/3 trial of AZD1222 (ChAdOx1 nCoV-19) in healthy adults. For TCRbeta chain sequencing, PBMC samples from trial participants were taken at day 0 and at day 28 after the second dose. The CDR1 and CDR2 encoded by the germline V gene are SGHTA and FQGTGA. V gives up 4 bases and J gives up 7 bases, and the segment between their germline ends measures 16 bases. The CDR3 holds 14 amino acids from the cysteine to the phenylalanine. Here the CDR3 DNA is all that survives: 42 bases in frame from base 1. The CDR3 regions of human TCRbeta chains were analyzed by immunosequencing. The authors' pipeline ran thus. TCRs in the repertoires were compared against a reference library of SARS-CoV-2-specific TCRs that had been generated with the MIRA antigen-specificity platform. Breadth was defined as the fraction of unique TCRs that were SARS-CoV-2-associated. Depth was defined as the fraction of total T cells that were SARS-CoV-2-associated. Using the MIRA data, each spike-specific TCR was mapped to the spike region that the TCR reacts to and placed in a CD4 or CD8 class. Log10-transformed breadth and depth values were compared by one-way ANOVA with Sidak's multiple comparisons tests. What TCRdb holds here is the immuneACCESS table cut down to in-frame rearrangements. Part of the clones is not present; checked against another copy, under half of the missing clones reflect an unresolved V gene, and the others are unexplained. V and J calls and clone size are as listed in that table; D and trimming were resolved from the DNA. The sample includes some 150,000 clones, with 80% to 95% observed a single time. The ten biggest clones cover around 3.6% of the sample.

What the study reported, not specific to this receptor: Conclusions about previously exposed vaccinees are limited, since just five or six AZD1222 recipients were seropositive for SARS-CoV-2 at baseline. Vaccine-associated CD4 TCRs spanned the whole spike protein, with dominant responses in regions 160-218 and 743-854. Because no day 14 peak-response samples were available, the repertoires could be characterized only after the peak T cell response. Reportedly, almost half of the unique spike-specific TCRs recognized epitopes lying outside the regions that are mutated in the B.1.351 and B.1.1.7 variants. After two AZD1222 doses, both the breadth and the depth of spike-specific TCRs were significantly higher than at day 0 and than in MenACWY recipients. Most participants were white British and females outnumbered males, and the authors suggested that clonal diversity may have been underestimated. In the small 56-69-year group, the increase in depth fell short of significance, most likely because of low power.

Here the chain combines TRBV7-3 and TRBJ2-5, with a weak D call of TRBD1 (5 bases match). Source: peripheral blood, taken on day 0 of AZD1222 vaccination. The sequence derives from an adult in good health. In nucleotides, the sequence is TGTGCCAGCAGCTCGCGCGCAGGGCTCGGGACCCAGTACTTC. It codes for CASSSRAGLGTQYF.